The following is a TCR beta chain sequence with its context. This clone has a single count. Its antigen is still unknown. Qualities for individual bases were not recorded, and no much larger clone is one base off. The sample originates from a study of Ad26.COV2.S vaccination and SARS-CoV-2 variants (dated by TCRdb to the early 2020s). General notes on the study: Vaccine-arm donors came from COV1001, a multicentre, randomized, double-blind, placebo-controlled phase I-IIa trial of Ad26.COV2.S in healthy adults. Dosing of Ad26.COV2.S was intramuscular, at either 5x10^10 or 1x10^11 viral particles, delivered as one shot or as two shots spaced 56 days apart. TCRbeta repertoire sequencing served as the tool for gauging how specific and how broad the SARS-CoV-2-reactive T cell receptors were following Ad26.COV2.S vaccination. A total of 32 samples were included in the TCR-sequenced set, comprising roughly 19 Ad26.COV2.S vaccine recipients, 5 placebo recipients and 8 SARS-CoV-2 convalescent individuals. Trial participants were randomized into five groups of five: low-dose or high-dose Ad26.COV2.S given once or twice, or placebo on both occasions. Blinding of investigators to trial group allocation was maintained during experiments and outcome assessment.

General study outcomes and caveats: According to the authors, total T cell responses may have been underestimated by the TCR breadth and depth analyses. The study was not powered to compare responses between vaccine doses or regimens. After vaccination, substantial breadth of spike-specific CD8+ and CD4+ T cell responses was reported. Ad26.COV2.S recipients had higher spike-specific TCR breadth than placebo recipients (P = 0.0014). Vaccine and placebo recipients had similar non-spike TCR breadth, a finding consistent with the vaccine containing only spike.

Per the germline V gene, SGHTA is the CDR1 and FQGNSA is the CDR2. The germline ends are 20 bases apart after V is trimmed by 4 bases and J by 7 bases. The CDR3 sequence holds 16 residues, the cysteine and phenylalanine included. The read is trimmed to its CDR3 DNA, 48 bases read in frame from base 1. TCRbeta CDR3 regions were sequenced with the immunoSEQ Assay. After extraction, genomic DNA underwent amplification by bias-controlled multiplex PCR, followed by high-throughput sequencing. Concerning the study's data processing: Collapsing and filtering of sequences were performed to quantify the absolute abundance of each unique TCRbeta CDR3 region. T cell fraction was estimated by normalization of TCRbeta template counts to usable DNA, with usable DNA being measured through amplification of reference genes present in all nucleated cells. Repertoire TCRs were annotated as SARS-CoV-2-specific by exact matching of V gene, CDR3 amino acid sequence and J gene to a known reactive TCR set. The reference SARS-CoV-2 TCR set was derived from MIRA and filtered for enrichment in COVID-19-positive ImmuneCODE repertoires, a step that removed public or cross-reactive TCRs. Using the MIRA antigens, annotated TCRs were further analysed by specific ORF or by position within an ORF. Depth was the summed frequency of annotated unique rearrangements, while breadth was defined as annotated unique rearrangements over total unique productive rearrangements. Two-sided Wilcoxon rank-sum tests were used to compare TCR breadth between groups. TCRdb retrieved this table from immuneACCESS and kept in-frame rearrangements only. Not all clones are present; in checked studies, unresolved V genes account for under half, and no reason is known for the remainder. D and trimming were read from the DNA, whereas the V and J calls and clone size are those reported in that table. This sample is represented by roughly 320,000 clones; just over 85% of them were singletons. The ten largest clones capture around 1.9% of the sample.

The treatment or condition tag for this specimen amounts to: 15 to 20 received Ad26.COV2.S at low or high dose, single or two shots; a few received placebo; per-sample allocation not given. Repertoires of vaccine and placebo recipients were sequenced from samples taken on day 63 after the first injection. Between 29 July and 7 August 2020, Cohort 1b enrolled some 25 adults aged 18-55 years at one site in Boston, USA. Ad26.COV2.S was a replication-incompetent adenovirus type 26 vector that expressed a prefusion-stabilized SARS-CoV-2 spike protein derived from the original Wuhan strain. The rearranged chain carries TRBV7-2 and TRBJ1-5, with a tentative D gene TRBD1 over 6 matching bases. The specimen comprised peripheral blood, sampled in a trial of Ad26.COV2.S vaccine versus placebo. The sequence was collected from a person between 18 and 65 years old who received the Ad26.COV2.S COVID-19 vaccine or a placebo. CDR3 protein: CASSSQGGGIVQPQHF. At the DNA level, the sequence is TGTGCCAGCAGCTCCCAAGGGGGTGGCATAGTACAGCCCCAGCATTTT.